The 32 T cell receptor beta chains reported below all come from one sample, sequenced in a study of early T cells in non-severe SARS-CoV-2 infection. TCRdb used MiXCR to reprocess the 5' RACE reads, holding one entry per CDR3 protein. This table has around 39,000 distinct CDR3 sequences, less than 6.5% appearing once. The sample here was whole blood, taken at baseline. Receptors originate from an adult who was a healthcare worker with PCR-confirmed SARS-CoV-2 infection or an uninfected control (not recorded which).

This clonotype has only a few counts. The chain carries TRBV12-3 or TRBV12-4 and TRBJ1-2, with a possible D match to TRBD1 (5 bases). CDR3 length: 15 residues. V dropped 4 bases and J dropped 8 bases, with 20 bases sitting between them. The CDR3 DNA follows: TGTGCCAGCAGTTCCCCAGAGGAGGGGCGACGGGGCTACACCTTC. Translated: CASSSPEEGRRGYTF.

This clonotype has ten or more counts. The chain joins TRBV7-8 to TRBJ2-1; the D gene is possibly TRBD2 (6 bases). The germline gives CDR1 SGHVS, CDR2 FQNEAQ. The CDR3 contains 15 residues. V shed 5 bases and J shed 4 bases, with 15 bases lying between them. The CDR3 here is CASSEWEAAYNEQFF. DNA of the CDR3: TGTGCCAGCAGCGAGTGGGAGGCCGCATACAATGAGCAGTTCTTC. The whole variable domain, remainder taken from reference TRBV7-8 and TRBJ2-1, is GAGVSQSPRYKVAKRGQDVALRCDPISGHVSLFWYQQALGQGPEFLTYFQNEAQLDKSGLPSDRFFAERPEGSVSTLKIQRTQQEDSAVYLCASSEWEAAYNEQFFGPGTRLTVL.

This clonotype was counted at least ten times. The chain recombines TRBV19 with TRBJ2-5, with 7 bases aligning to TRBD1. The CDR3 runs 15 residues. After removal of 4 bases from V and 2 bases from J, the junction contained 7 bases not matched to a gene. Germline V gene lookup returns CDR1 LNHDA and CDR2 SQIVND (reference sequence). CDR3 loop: CASSTLGTDQETQYF. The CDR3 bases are TGTGCCAGTAGTACGCTTGGGACAGATCAAGAGACCCAGTACTTC.

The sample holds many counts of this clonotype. The chain's CDR3 is CASKMTGGMNEQFF. In DNA form, the CDR3 reads TGTGCCTCCAAAATGACAGGGGGTATGAATGAGCAGTTCTTC. V gene TRBV6-2 or TRBV6-3 combines with J gene TRBJ2-1; TRBD1 matches 9 bases. Losses at the gene ends were 11 bases for V and 7 bases for J; bases not matched to a gene: 12. The CDR3 loop spans 14 amino acids. Looked up from germline, CDR1 is MNHEY and CDR2 is SVGEGT.

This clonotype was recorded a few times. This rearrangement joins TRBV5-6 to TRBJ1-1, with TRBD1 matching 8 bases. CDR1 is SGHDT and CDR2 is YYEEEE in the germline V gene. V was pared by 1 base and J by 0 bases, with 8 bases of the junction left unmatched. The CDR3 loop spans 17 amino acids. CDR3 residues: CASSLNWDRKMNTEAFF. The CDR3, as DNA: TGTGCCAGCAGCTTGAACTGGGACAGGAAGATGAACACTGAAGCTTTCTTT.

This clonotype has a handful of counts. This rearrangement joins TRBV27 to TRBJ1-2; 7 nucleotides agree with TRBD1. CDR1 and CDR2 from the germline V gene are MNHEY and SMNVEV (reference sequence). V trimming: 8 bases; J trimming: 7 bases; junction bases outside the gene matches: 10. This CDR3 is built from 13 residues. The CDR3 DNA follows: TGTGCCAGCCGTAGGGACAGCTTTTTTGGCTACACCTTC. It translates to CASRRDSFFGYTF.

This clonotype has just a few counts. The CDR3 loop reads CASSSTGTGDGTEAFF. CDR3 nucleotide sequence: TGTGCCAGCAGCTCGACCGGGACAGGGGACGGCACTGAAGCTTTCTTT. The V gene is TRBV7-6, the J gene TRBJ1-1; 10 nucleotides line up with TRBD1. The germline V gene encodes CDR1 SGHVS and CDR2 FNYEAQ. The CDR3 contains 16 residues. Trimming took 4 bases from V and 4 from J; bases not matched to a gene: 9.

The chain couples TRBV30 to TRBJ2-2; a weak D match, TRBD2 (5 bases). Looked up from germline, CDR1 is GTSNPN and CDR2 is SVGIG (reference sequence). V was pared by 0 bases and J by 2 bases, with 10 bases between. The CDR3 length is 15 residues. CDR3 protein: CAWSVLGRNTGELFF. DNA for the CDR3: TGTGCCTGGAGTGTACTAGGGAGAAACACCGGGGAGCTGTTTTTT. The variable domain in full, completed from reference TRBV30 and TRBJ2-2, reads SQTIHQWPATLVQPVGSPLSLECTVEGTSNPNLYWYRQAAGRGLQLLFYSVGIGQISSEVPQNLSASRPQDRQFILSSKKLLLSDSGFYLCAWSVLGRNTGELFFGEGSRLTVL.

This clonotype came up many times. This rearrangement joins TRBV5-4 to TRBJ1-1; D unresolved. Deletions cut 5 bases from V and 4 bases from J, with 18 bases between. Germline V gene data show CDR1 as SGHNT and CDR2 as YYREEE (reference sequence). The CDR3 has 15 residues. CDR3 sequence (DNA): TGTGCCAGCAGTCAGATGACAATGGAAGGCACTGAAGCTTTCTTT. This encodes CASSQMTMEGTEAFF.

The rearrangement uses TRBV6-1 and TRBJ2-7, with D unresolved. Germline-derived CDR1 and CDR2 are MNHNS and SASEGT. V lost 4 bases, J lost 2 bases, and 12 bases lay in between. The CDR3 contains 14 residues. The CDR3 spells CASSVGGSAYEQYF. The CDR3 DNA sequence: TGTGCCAGCAGTGTCGGCGGCAGCGCCTACGAGCAGTACTTC.

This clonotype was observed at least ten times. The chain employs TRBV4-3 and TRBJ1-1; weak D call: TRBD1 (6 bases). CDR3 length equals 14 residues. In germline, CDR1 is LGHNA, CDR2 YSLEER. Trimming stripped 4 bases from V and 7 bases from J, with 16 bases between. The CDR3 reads CASSRGQSTSEAFF. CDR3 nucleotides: TGCGCCAGCAGCCGTGGACAGAGTACAAGTGAAGCTTTCTTT.

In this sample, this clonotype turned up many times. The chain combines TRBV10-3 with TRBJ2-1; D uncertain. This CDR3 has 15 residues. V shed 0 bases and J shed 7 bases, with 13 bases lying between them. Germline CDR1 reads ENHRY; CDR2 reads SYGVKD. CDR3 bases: TGTGCCATCAGTGAGTCGAGTCCTACGGATAATGAGCAGTTCTTC. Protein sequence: CAISESSPTDNEQFF.

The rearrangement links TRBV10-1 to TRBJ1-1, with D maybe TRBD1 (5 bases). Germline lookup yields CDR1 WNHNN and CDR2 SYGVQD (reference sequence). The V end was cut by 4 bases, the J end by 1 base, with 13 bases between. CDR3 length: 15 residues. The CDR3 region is CASSAGRRGNTEAFF. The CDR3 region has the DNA TGCGCCAGCAGTGCAGGTCGGAGGGGGAACACTGAAGCTTTCTTT.

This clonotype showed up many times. CDR3 bases: TGTGCCAGCAGCTTAGACGGTCGGCGGGACTCCTACGAGCAGTACTTC. Translated: CASSLDGRRDSYEQYF. This chain links TRBV7-6 with TRBJ2-7; D may be TRBD2 (6 bases). This CDR3 is built from 16 residues. Germline assignment: CDR1 SGHVS and CDR2 FNYEAQ. Trimming pared 1 base from V and 0 bases from J, leaving 13 bases between.

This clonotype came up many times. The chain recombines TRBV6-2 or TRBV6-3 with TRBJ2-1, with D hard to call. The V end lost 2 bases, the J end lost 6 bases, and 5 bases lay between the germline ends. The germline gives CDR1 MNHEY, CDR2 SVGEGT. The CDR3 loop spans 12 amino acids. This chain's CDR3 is CASSYGVNEQFF. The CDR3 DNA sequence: TGTGCCAGCAGTTACGGGGTCAATGAGCAGTTCTTC.

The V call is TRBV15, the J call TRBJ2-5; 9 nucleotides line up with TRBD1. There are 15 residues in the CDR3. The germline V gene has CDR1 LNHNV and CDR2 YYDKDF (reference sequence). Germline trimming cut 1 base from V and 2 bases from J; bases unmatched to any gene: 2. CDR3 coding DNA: TGTGCCACCAGCAGAGGGGGACAGGGACAAGAGACCCAGTACTTC. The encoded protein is CATSRGGQGQETQYF. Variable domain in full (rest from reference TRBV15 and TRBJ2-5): DAMVIQNPRYQVTQFGKPVTLSCSQTLNHNVMYWYQQKSSQAPKLLFHYYDKDFNNEADTPDNFQSRRPNTSFCFLDIRSPGLGDTAMYLCATSRGGQGQETQYFGPGTRLLVL.

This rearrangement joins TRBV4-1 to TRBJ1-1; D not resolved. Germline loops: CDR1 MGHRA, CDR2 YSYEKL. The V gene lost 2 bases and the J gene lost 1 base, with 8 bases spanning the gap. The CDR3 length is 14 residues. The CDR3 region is CASSQRRQNTEAFF. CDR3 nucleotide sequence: TGCGCCAGCAGCCAAAGGAGACAGAACACTGAAGCTTTCTTT.

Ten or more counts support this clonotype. The CDR3 protein is CASSFLGGSYNEQFF. The CDR3 DNA reads TGTGCCAGCAGCTTTCTTGGGGGGTCCTACAATGAGCAGTTCTTC. The J gene is TRBJ2-1, the V gene TRBV5-8, with TRBD2 as a possible D gene (6 bases). Germline V gene lookup returns CDR1 SGHTS and CDR2 YDEGEE. The CDR3 totals 15 residues. The germline V and J ends were trimmed by 2 bases and 1 base, with 10 bases remaining between them.

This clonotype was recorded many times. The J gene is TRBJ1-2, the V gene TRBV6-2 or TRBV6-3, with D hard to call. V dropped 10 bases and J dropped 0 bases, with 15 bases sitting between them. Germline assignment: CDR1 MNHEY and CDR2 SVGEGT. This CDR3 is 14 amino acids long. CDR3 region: CATSPSGTNYGYTF. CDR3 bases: TGTGCCACCTCCCCGTCCGGGACTAACTATGGCTACACCTTC.

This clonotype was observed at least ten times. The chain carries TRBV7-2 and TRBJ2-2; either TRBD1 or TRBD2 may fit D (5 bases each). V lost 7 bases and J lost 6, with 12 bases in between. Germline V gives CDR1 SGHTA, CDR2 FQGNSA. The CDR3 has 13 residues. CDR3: CASTPVGAGELFF. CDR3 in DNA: TGTGCCAGCACCCCGGTGGGGGCCGGGGAGCTGTTTTTT.

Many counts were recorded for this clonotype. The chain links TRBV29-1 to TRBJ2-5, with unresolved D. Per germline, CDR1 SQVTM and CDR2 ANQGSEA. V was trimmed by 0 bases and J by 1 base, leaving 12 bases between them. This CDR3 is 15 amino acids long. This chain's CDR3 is CSVEDARHGQETQYF. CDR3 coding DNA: TGCAGCGTTGAAGATGCCAGGCATGGCCAAGAGACCCAGTACTTC.

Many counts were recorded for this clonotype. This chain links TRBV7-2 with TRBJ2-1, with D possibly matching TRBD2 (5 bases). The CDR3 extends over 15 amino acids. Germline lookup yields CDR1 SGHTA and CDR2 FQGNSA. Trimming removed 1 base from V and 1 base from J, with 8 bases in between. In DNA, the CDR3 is TGTGCCAGCAGCTTAGGCCCGGGATCCTACAATGAGCAGTTCTTC. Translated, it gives CASSLGPGSYNEQFF.

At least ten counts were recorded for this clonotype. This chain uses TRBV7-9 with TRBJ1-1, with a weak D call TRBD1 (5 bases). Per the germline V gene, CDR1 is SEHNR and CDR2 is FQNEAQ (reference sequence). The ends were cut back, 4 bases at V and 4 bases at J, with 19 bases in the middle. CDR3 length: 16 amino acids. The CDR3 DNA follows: TGTGCCAGCAGCTCATCCCTTTGGGGGGATAGCACTGAAGCTTTCTTT. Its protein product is CASSSSLWGDSTEAFF. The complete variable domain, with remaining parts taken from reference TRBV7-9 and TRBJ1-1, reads DTGVSQNPRHKITKRGQNVTFRCDPISEHNRLYWYRQTLGQGPEFLTYFQNEAQLEKSRLLSDRFSAERPKGSFSTLEIQRTEQGDSAMYLCASSSSLWGDSTEAFFGQGTRLTVV.

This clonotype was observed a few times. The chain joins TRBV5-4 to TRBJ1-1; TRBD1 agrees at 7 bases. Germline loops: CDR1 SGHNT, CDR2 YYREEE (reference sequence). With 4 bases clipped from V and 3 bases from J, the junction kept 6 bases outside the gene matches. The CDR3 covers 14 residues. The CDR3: CASSSIGQDTEAFF. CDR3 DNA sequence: TGTGCCAGCAGCAGTATCGGACAGGACACTGAAGCTTTCTTT.

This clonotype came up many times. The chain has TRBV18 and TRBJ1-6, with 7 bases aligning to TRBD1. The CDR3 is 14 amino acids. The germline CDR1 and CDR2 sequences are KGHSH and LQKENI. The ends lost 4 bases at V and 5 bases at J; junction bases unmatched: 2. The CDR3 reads CASSRQGDNSPLHF. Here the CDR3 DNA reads TGTGCCAGCTCACGTCAGGGGGATAATTCACCCCTCCACTTT.

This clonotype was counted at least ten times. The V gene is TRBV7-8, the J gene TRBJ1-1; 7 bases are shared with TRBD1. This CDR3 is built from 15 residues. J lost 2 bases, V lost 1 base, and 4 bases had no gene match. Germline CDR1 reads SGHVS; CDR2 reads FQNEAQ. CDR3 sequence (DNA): TGTGCCAGCAGCTTAGTCAACAGGGGAAACACTGAAGCTTTCTTT. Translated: CASSLVNRGNTEAFF. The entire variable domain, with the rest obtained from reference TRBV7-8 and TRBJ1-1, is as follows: GAGVSQSPRYKVAKRGQDVALRCDPISGHVSLFWYQQALGQGPEFLTYFQNEAQLDKSGLPSDRFFAERPEGSVSTLKIQRTQQEDSAVYLCASSLVNRGNTEAFFGQGTRLTVV.

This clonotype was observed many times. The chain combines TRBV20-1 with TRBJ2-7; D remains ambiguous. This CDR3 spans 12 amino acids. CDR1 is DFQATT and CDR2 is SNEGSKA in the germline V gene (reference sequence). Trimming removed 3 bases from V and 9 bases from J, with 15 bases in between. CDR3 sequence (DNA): TGCAGTGCTAGCGGCCCCAACGACGGGCAGTACGTC. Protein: CSASGPNDGQYV.

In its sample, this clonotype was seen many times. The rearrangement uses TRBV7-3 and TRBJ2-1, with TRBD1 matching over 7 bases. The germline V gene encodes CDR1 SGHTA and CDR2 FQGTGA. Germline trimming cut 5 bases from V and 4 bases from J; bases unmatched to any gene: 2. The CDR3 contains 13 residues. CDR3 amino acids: CASSPGQYNEQFF. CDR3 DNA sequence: TGTGCCAGCAGCCCGGGACAGTACAATGAGCAGTTCTTC.

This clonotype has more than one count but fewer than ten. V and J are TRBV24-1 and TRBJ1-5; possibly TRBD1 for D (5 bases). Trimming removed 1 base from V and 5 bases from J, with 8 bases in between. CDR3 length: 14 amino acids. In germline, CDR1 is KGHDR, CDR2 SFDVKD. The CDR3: CATSDFGRDQPQHF. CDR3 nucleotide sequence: TGTGCCACCAGTGATTTTGGCAGGGATCAGCCCCAGCATTTT.

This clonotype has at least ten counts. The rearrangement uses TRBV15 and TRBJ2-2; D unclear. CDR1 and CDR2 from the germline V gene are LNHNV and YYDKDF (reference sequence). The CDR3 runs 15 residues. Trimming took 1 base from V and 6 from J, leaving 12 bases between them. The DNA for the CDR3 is TGTGCCACCAGCAGAGTATTAGAGGTTGCCGGGGAGCTGTTTTTT. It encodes CATSRVLEVAGELFF.

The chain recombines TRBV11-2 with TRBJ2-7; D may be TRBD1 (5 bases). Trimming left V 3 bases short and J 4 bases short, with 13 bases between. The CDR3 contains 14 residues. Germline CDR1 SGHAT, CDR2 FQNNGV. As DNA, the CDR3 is TGTGCCAGCAGCTTGGGGCTGCAAAAATACGAGCAGTACGTC. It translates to CASSLGLQKYEQYV.

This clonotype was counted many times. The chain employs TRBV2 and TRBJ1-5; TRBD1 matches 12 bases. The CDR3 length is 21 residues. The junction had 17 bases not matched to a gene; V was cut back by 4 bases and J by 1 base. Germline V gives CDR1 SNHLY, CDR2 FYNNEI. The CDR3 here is CASSALRTGTGGRRSNQPQHF. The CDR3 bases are TGTGCCAGCAGTGCGCTACGAACCGGGACAGGGGGCCGTAGGAGCAATCAGCCCCAGCATTTT.